Following are 14 T cell receptor beta chains from one sample sequenced in a study of monozygotic twins with inflammatory bowel disease (dated by TCRdb to between 2018 and 2021). The protocol used for the library was 5' RACE. The data were produced on an Illumina HiSeq 2500. Based on TCRdb reprocessing of the reads, there is one entry per CDR3 protein sequence, and DNA is missing. The sample table includes 440,000 or so distinct CDR3 sequences. The ten largest clones capture around 2.3% of the sample. Specimen: blood. All receptors come from a human donor with ulcerative colitis or Crohn's disease, or a healthy co-twin of an affected twin (not recorded which).

The chain couples TRBV7-6 to TRBJ2-3; TCRdb picks TRBD2, but there is no DNA to check that call. In germline, CDR1 is SGHVS, CDR2 FNYEAQ. The CDR3 sequence is 17 residues long. CDR3 region: CASSSGTSPSSTDTQYF.

The J gene is TRBJ2-7, the V gene TRBV5-1; TCRdb's D call of TRBD1 is untestable without DNA. The germline CDR1 and CDR2 sequences are SGHRS and YFSETQ. This CDR3 region has 15 residues. CDR3 sequence reads: CASSSPGGIMYEQYF.

This chain uses TRBV30 with TRBJ1-6; TCRdb indicates TRBD1, and absent DNA this call remains unverified. CDR1 is GTSNPN, CDR2 SVGIG, per germline (reference sequence). The CDR3 length is 14 residues. The CDR3 region is CAWSVSGVVSPLHF.

This sequence joins TRBV20-1 and TRBJ1-5. The CDR3 covers 15 residues. Looked up from germline, CDR1 is DFQATT and CDR2 is SNEGSKA (reference sequence). CDR3 region: CSARDSFYSNQPQHF.

This chain uses TRBV2 with TRBJ1-5. In germline, CDR1 is SNHLY, CDR2 FYNNEI. The CDR3 has 15 amino acids. CDR3 residues: CASRIGLYSNQPQHF.

The chain carries TRBV5-1 and TRBJ1-1; TCRdb designates TRBD1, a call that cannot be tested without DNA. The CDR3 loop spans 15 amino acids. The germline V gene encodes CDR1 SGHRS and CDR2 YFSETQ. CDR3 sequence: CASSRGTGLGTEAFF.

J is TRBJ1-5 and V is TRBV7-2. The length of the CDR3 is 15 residues. CDR1 is SGHTA, CDR2 FQGNSA, per germline. This CDR3 reads CASSLENRDNQPQHF.

The chain joins TRBV20-1 to TRBJ2-1; checking the TCRdb D call of TRBD1 is not possible without DNA. Germline values: CDR1 DFQATT, CDR2 SNEGSKA (reference sequence). The CDR3 spans 15 residues. CDR3 in amino acids: CSAPTGYSSYNEQFF.

V and J are TRBV2 and TRBJ1-6; lacking DNA, the TRBD1 call made by TCRdb goes unchecked. Germline loops: CDR1 SNHLY, CDR2 FYNNEI. This CDR3 spans 15 amino acids. The CDR3 reads CASSVRQALNSPLHF.

CDR3 residues: CASSLAGSHPDTQYF. The V and J genes are TRBV5-1 and TRBJ2-3; the TCRdb call, TRBD1, lacks DNA for checking. CDR3 length: 15 amino acids. Per the germline V gene, CDR1 is SGHRS and CDR2 is YFSETQ.

J is TRBJ2-2 and V is TRBV20-1; TCRdb proposes TRBD2, but this gene call is untestable without DNA. Germline V gene data show CDR1 as DFQATT and CDR2 as SNEGSKA (reference sequence). The CDR3 covers 14 residues. The CDR3 region is CSAFTSGSAGELFF.

V gene TRBV5-1 combines with J gene TRBJ1-2; TCRdb designates TRBD1, a call that cannot be tested without DNA. This CDR3 contains 13 residues. Germline CDR1 is SGHRS and CDR2 is YFSETQ. The CDR3 sequence is CASSSTRVDGYTF.

The V call is TRBV20-1, the J call TRBJ2-5; the TCRdb D gene call, TRBD1, has no DNA to confirm it. Looked up from germline, CDR1 is DFQATT and CDR2 is SNEGSKA (reference sequence). The CDR3 is 14 amino acids. The CDR3 sequence is CSADTGPIQETQYF.

The chain uses TRBV20-1 and TRBJ2-1; the TCRdb call, TRBD1, lacks DNA for checking. In germline, CDR1 is DFQATT, CDR2 SNEGSKA (reference sequence). The CDR3 consists of 15 residues. CDR3: CSVKKGYRSYNEQFF.